Given below is one T cell receptor (beta chain) in context. No antigen is known for it. The data belong to a study of CD4+ T cells in melanoma. Study-level points and caveats: In melanoma, neoantigen-specific CD4+ T cells reportedly differed in differentiation state. A reported correlation linked neoantigen-specific CD4+ T cells to CD8+, macrophage and B cell function.

The V and J ends lost 4 bases and 4 bases respectively, with 11 bases between them. In germline, CDR1 is ENHRY, CDR2 SYGVKD. This CDR3 has 14 residues. The protocol was immunoSEQ multiplex PCR, while the TCRdb copy is restricted to in-frame clones and leaves out a portion. In the table there are over 100,000 clones, about 90% of which are singletons. The gene calls are TRBV10-3 and TRBJ1-5; possibly TRBD1 for D (5 bases). Sequenced: peripheral blood. The clonotype was recovered from a human donor with melanoma. Here the CDR3 DNA reads TGTGCCATCAGTGCGGGGGGGTGGAATCAGCCCCAGCATTTT. Its translation is CAISAGGWNQPQHF.